The text below deals with one TCR beta chain. The sample belongs to a study of blood T cell repertoires in COVID-19. About the study: Sources were T cells, B-cell-depleted T cells, or PBMCs; the material itself was cDNA or gDNA.

This table comes from immunoSEQ multiplex PCR, and its TCRdb copy is limited to in-frame clones, with some not included. The table includes 70,000 to 80,000 clones, around nine tenths detected once. V was cut by 11 bases and J by 8 bases, with 18 bases left in between. Germline V CDR1 and CDR2: MNHNY, SVGAGI (reference sequence). The CDR3 spans 12 residues. This TCR was sampled from a woman in her sixties or seventies with acute or convalescent COVID-19. The chain uses TRBV6-6 and TRBJ1-2; possibly TRBD1 for D (5 bases). Sequenced sample: peripheral blood. The CDR3 DNA reads TGTGCCGGCACTAGAGGGGAGGGGGGCTACACCTTC. Its protein is CAGTRGEGGYTF.